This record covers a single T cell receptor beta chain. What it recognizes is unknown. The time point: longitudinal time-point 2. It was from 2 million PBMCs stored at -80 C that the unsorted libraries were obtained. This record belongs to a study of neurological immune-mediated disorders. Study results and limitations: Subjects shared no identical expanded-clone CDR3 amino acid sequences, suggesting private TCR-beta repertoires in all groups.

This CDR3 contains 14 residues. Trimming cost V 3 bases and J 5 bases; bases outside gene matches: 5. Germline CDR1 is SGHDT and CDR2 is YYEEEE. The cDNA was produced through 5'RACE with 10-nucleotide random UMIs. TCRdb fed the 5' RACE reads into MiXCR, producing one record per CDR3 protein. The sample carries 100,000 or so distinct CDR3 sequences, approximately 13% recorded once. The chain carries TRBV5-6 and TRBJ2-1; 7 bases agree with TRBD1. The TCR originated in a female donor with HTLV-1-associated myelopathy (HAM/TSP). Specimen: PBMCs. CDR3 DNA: TGTGCCAGCAGCTGGGGGACAGCCAACAATGAGCAGTTCTTC. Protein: CASSWGTANNEQFF.